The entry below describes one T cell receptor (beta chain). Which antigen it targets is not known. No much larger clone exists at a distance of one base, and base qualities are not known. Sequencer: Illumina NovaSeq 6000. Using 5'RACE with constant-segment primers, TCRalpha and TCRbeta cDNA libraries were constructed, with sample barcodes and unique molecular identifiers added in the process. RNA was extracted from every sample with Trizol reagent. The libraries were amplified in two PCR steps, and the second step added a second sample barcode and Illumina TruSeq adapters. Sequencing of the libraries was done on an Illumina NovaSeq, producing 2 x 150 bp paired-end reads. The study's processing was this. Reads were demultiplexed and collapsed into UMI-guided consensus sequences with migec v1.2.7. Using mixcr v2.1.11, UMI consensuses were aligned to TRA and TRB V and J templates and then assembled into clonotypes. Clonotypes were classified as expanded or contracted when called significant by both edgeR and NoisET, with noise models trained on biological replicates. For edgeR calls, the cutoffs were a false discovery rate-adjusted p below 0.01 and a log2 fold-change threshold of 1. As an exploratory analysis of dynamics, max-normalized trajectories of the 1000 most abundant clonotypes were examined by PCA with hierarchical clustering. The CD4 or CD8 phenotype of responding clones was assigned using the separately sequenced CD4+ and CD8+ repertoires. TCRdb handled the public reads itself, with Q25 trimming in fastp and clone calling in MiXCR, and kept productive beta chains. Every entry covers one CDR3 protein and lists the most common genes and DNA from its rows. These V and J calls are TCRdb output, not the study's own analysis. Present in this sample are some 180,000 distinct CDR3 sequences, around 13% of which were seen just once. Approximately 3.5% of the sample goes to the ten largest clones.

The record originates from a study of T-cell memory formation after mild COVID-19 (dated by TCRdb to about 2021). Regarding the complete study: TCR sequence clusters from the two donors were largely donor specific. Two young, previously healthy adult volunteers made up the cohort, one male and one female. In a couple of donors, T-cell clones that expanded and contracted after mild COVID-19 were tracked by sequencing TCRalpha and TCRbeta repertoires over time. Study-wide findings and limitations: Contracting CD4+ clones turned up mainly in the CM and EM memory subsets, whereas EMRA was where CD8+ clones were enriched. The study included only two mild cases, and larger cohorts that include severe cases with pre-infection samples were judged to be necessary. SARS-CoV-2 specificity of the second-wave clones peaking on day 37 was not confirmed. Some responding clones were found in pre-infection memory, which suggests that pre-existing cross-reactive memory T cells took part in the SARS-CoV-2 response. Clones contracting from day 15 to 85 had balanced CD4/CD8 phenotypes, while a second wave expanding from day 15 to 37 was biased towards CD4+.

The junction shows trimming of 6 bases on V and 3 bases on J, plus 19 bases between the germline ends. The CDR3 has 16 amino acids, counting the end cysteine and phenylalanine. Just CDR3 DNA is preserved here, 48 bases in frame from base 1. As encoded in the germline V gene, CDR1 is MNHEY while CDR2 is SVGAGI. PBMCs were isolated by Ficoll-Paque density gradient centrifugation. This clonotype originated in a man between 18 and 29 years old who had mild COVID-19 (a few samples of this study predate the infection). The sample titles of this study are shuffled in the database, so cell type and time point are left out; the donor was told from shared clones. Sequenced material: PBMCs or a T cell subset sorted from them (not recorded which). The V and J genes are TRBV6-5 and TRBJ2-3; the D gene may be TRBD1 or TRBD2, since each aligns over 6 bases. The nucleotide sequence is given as TGTGCCAGCAGCCCCGTTCTTTGGGGGGCTACAGATACGCAGTATTTT. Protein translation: CASSPVLWGATDTQYF.